These T cell receptor beta chains were read from a single sample in a study of T cell responses to AZD1222 COVID-19 vaccine. Only in-frame clones appear in the TCRdb table, and some are missing; sequencing was by immunoSEQ multiplex PCR. The data hold fewer than 150,000 clones, with roughly 88% observed a single time. Here the sequenced sample was peripheral blood, taken on day 0 of AZD1222 vaccination. These receptors all stem from an adult in good health. CDR3s include the opening cysteine and the closing phenylalanine or tryptophan. D genes are given only for firm matches. Clone size is shown for a subset of rows, as once, few, many or a class of expanded clone.

TRBJ2-7 TRBV28 - - TGTGCCAGCAGGCCTACTACCACCCGGACTAGGGGGCTTGACTACGAGCAGTACTTC CASRPTTTRTRGLDYEQYF
TRBJ1-4 TRBV27 - TRBD1 TGTGCCAGCAGTCGACAGGGGGCGGATGAAAAACTGTTTTTT CASSRQGADEKLFF
TRBJ1-4 TRBV9 - - TGTGCCAGCAGCATTGGGGACCACGCCAGGGGAGGGGAAAAACTGTTTTTT CASSIGDHARGGEKLFF
TRBJ1-3 TRBV28 - - TGTGCCAGCAGTTTATCCTCTTCTGGAAACACCATATATTTT CASSLSSSGNTIYF
TRBJ2-3 TRBV27 - - TGTGCCAGCAGTCCCTGGACCCGGGGAAACACAGATACGCAGTATTTT CASSPWTRGNTDTQYF
TRBJ1-1 TRBV7-2 once - TGTGCCAGCAGCTTCGGGACGGGCAACACTGAAGCTTTCTTT CASSFGTGNTEAFF
TRBJ2-2 TRBV20-1 once TRBD2 TGCAGTGCTAGTACCCTGGCGGGGGGGGCCGGGGAGCTGTTTTTT CSASTLAGGAGELFF
TRBJ2-1 TRBV11-3 - TRBD1 TGTGCCAGCAGCCTGCACGCCGGGACAGGGGTCAATGAGCAGTTCTTC CASSLHAGTGVNEQFF
TRBJ1-2 TRBV29-1 few TRBD1 TGCAGCGTTACCAAGGGGGCGGGATATGGCTACACCTTC CSVTKGAGYGYTF
TRBJ2-5 TRBV27 - TRBD2 TGTGCCAGCAGACCTAGACGGGCTAGCGGCCGGACCTATCAAGAGACCCAGTACTTC CASRPRRASGRTYQETQYF
TRBJ2-1 TRBV7-8 - TRBD2 TGTGCCAGCAGCTTAGTCGGGAGGGGGACCGCTAATGAGCAGTTCTTC CASSLVGRGTANEQFF
TRBJ2-7 TRBV5-4 - TRBD2 TGTGCCAGCAGCTTGGGCGGGGGGACGAGCTCCTACGAGCAGTACTTC CASSLGGGTSSYEQYF
TRBJ1-2 TRBV18 - - TGTGCCAGCTCACCACTTAGCCCCAGGGAATCTTATGGCTACACCTTC CASSPLSPRESYGYTF
TRBJ2-7 TRBV29-1 - TRBD1 TGCAGCGTTGGGGACAGCTACGAGCAGTACTTC CSVGDSYEQYF
TRBJ2-3 TRBV10-3 - - TGTGCCATCGAGTCCGGGGGTAGCACAGATACGCAGTATTTT CAIESGGSTDTQYF
TRBJ2-7 TRBV10-3 - - TGTGCCATCAGTGAGTCCGACCAGGGGTGGGAGCAGTACTTC CAISESDQGWEQYF
TRBJ2-4 TRBV19 - - TGTGCCAGTACCGATGTAGCCAAAAACATTCAGTACTTC CASTDVAKNIQYF
TRBJ1-6 TRBV5-4 once - TGTGCCAGCAGCCGCGGGGGGAGCTCCTATAATTCACCCCTCCACTTT CASSRGGSSYNSPLHF
TRBJ1-3 TRBV6-5 - TRBD1 TGTGCCAGCAGCGGGACAGGGACTGGAAACACCATATATTTT CASSGTGTGNTIYF
TRBJ2-7 TRBV4-3 - - TGCGCCAGCAGCCAAGTCGCTAGCATGGCCTACGAGCAGTACTTC CASSQVASMAYEQYF
TRBJ2-2 TRBV12-5 - TRBD1 TGTGCTAGTGGTTTGGGACAGGGGGCGGCCACCGGGGAGCTGTTTTTT CASGLGQGAATGELFF
TRBJ2-1 TRBV5-5 - - TGTGCCAGCAGCTTGGGTGGGCGAGGAGGCGAGCAGTTCTTC CASSLGGRGGEQFF
TRBJ2-7 TRBV6-5 - - TGTGCCAGCAGTAAAACAGGGCTCGAGCAGTACTTC CASSKTGLEQYF
TRBJ2-7 TRBV6-6 - - TGTGCCAGCAGGCTAGCTCCGTACGAGCAGTACTTC CASRLAPYEQYF
TRBJ1-1 TRBV5-1 - - TGCGCCAGCAGCTTAACAGGTTTAGGGGTGAACACTGAAGCTTTCTTT CASSLTGLGVNTEAFF
TRBJ1-3 TRBV14 - - TGTGCCAGCAGGTCCCAAGGAAACACCATATATTTT CASRSQGNTIYF
TRBJ2-7 TRBV6-2/TRBV6-3 - TRBD1 TGTGCCAGCAGCCTCGGGACAGGGGGTACCTACGAGCAGTACTTC CASSLGTGGTYEQYF
TRBJ2-5 TRBV6-6 once - TGTGCCAGCAGTTCTCCTACGTACCAAGAGACCCAGTACTTC CASSSPTYQETQYF
TRBJ2-4 TRBV19 - TRBD2 TGTGCCAGTAGGGGAGGGATGTCGGCCAAAAACATTCAGTACTTC CASRGGMSAKNIQYF
TRBJ2-7 TRBV5-1 - TRBD2 TGCGCCAGCAGCTTTAGCGGGGGGCCTTCCTACGAGCAGTACTTC CASSFSGGPSYEQYF
TRBJ2-7 TRBV5-6 - - TGTGCCAGCAGCCTCCGGGACGACTCCTACGAGCAGTACTTC CASSLRDDSYEQYF
TRBJ1-1 TRBV5-4 - - TGTGCCAGCAGATCAACCTTGGGGACGGAAGCTTTCTTT CASRSTLGTEAFF
TRBJ1-1 TRBV5-1 - - TGCGCCAGCAGCTCGCGGGAAACAGGAGGGAACACTGAAGCTTTCTTT CASSSRETGGNTEAFF
TRBJ2-5 TRBV19 - TRBD2 TGTGCCAGTAGACCCCCCGGACTAGCGGGGGAAGAGACCCAGTACTTC CASRPPGLAGEETQYF
TRBJ1-4 TRBV5-1 - TRBD1 TGCGCCAGCAGCTCCGGGACAGGGATAATCGATTTGGAAAAACTGTTTTTT CASSSGTGIIDLEKLFF
TRBJ1-1 TRBV5-1 once - TGCGCCAGCAGCTTGCAGGACAACACTGAAGCTTTCTTT CASSLQDNTEAFF
TRBJ1-3 TRBV5-4 - - TGTGCCAGCAGCCGCACCGGGGGGCTTGGAAACACCATATATTTT CASSRTGGLGNTIYF
TRBJ1-2 TRBV7-3 - - TGTGCCAGCAGCTTAACTCGAGATAACTATGGCTACACCTTC CASSLTRDNYGYTF
TRBJ1-2 TRBV18 few - TGTGCCAGTTCAGAATCCAGGGTGTCGGATGGCTACACCTTC CASSESRVSDGYTF
TRBJ2-1 TRBV4-1 - - TGCGCCAGCAGCCACGGACCCCTCTCCTACAATGAGCAGTTCTTC CASSHGPLSYNEQFF
TRBJ2-5 TRBV19 once TRBD2 TGTGCCAGTAGTCCAACTAGCGCCGAAGGAGAGACCCAGTACTTC CASSPTSAEGETQYF
TRBJ2-2 TRBV9 - TRBD1 TGTGCCAGCAGCTCGCAAACAGGGGCTCCCACCGGGGAGCTGTTTTTT CASSSQTGAPTGELFF
TRBJ2-5 TRBV29-1 - TRBD1 TGCAGCGCCCGGACAGGGGGACGGGAGACCCAGTACTTC CSARTGGRETQYF
TRBJ1-1 TRBV2 - - TGTGCCAGCAGTACCGAGAGAAACACTGAAGCTTTCTTT CASSTERNTEAFF
TRBJ2-2 TRBV5-1 - TRBD1 TGCGCCAGCAGCTTGGACGGGACAGGCCCCGGGGAGCTGTTTTTT CASSLDGTGPGELFF
TRBJ2-2 TRBV12-3/TRBV12-4 - TRBD1 TGTGCCAGCAGTTTCCAGGGGGCCGGGGAGCTGTTTTTT CASSFQGAGELFF
TRBJ1-3 TRBV19 - TRBD1 TGTGCCAGTAGTATACTTGGCCGGGACAGAGGGGGAAACACCATATATTTT CASSILGRDRGGNTIYF
TRBJ1-5 TRBV27 - - TGTGCCAGCAGTCCAAGGTCGGCTGAGCCCCAGCATTTT CASSPRSAEPQHF
TRBJ1-1 TRBV3-1/TRBV3-2 once TRBD1 TGTGCCAGCAGCCAACTTGACAGGGGCACTGAAGCTTTCTTT CASSQLDRGTEAFF
TRBJ1-1 TRBV6-6 once - TGTGCCAGCAGTTACTTAACAAGGCCCGGGACTGAAGCTTTCTTT CASSYLTRPGTEAFF
TRBJ2-7 TRBV25-1 - TRBD2 TGTGCCAGCAGTGCTTCCGGGACTATCTACGAGCAGTACTTC CASSASGTIYEQYF
TRBJ1-1 TRBV9 - - TGTGCCAGCAGCGTAGCGGGACGGATGAACACTGAAGCTTTCTTT CASSVAGRMNTEAFF
TRBJ1-1 TRBV20-1 few - TGCAGTGAAGACCACACTGAAGCTTTCTTT CSEDHTEAFF
TRBJ2-5 TRBV19 once - TGTGCCAGTAGAACGTCCGGAGGGGGAGAGACCCAGTACTTC CASRTSGGGETQYF